The T cell receptor (beta chain) described here comes from a study of spatial heterogeneity in lung cancer. For the study at large: Consistent detection of more beta-chain than alpha-chain sequences was observed. Study results and caveats: The study found ubiquitous expanded tumor TCRs in blood more at resection than follow-up.

The CDR3 loop spans 15 amino acids. Per germline, CDR1 MGHRA and CDR2 YSYEKL. After removal of 0 bases from V and 5 bases from J, the junction contained 3 bases not matched to a gene. Documented time point: sample taken at primary tumor resection. The study sequenced unsorted whole RNA from tumor, nontumor lung or frozen PBMC. The cohort: around 77 early-stage, untreated non-small cell lung cancer patients. From the 5' RACE reads, TCRdb called clonotypes with MiXCR, one entry per CDR3 protein. The sample contains roughly 60,000 distinct CDR3 sequences, approximately 8% of which appear only once. This clonotype was counted between two and nine times. Its specificity is not known.

The TCR sequence derives from a female donor with early-stage non-small cell lung cancer. V is TRBV4-1 and J is TRBJ2-5; 10 bases match TRBD1. Sequences were derived from PBMCs, sampled at surgery. CDR3 sequence: CASSQDGTGVETQYF. In nucleotides, the CDR3 is TGCGCCAGCAGCCAAGATGGGACAGGGGTTGAGACCCAGTACTTC.